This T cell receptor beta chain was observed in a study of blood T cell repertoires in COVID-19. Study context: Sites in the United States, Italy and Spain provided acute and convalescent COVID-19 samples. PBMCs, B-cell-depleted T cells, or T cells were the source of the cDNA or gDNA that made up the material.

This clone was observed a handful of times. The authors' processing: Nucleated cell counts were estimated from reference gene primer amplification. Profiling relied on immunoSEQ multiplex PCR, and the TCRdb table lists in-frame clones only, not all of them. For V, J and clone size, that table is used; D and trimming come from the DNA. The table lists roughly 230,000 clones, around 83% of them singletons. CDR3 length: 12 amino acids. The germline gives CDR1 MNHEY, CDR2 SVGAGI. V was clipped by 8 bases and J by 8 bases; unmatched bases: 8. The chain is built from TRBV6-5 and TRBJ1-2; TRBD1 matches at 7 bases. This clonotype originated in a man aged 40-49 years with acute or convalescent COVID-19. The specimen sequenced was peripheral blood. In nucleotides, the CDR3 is TGTGCCAGCCTCGCCCCAGGGGGAGGCTACACCTTC. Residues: CASLAPGGGYTF.